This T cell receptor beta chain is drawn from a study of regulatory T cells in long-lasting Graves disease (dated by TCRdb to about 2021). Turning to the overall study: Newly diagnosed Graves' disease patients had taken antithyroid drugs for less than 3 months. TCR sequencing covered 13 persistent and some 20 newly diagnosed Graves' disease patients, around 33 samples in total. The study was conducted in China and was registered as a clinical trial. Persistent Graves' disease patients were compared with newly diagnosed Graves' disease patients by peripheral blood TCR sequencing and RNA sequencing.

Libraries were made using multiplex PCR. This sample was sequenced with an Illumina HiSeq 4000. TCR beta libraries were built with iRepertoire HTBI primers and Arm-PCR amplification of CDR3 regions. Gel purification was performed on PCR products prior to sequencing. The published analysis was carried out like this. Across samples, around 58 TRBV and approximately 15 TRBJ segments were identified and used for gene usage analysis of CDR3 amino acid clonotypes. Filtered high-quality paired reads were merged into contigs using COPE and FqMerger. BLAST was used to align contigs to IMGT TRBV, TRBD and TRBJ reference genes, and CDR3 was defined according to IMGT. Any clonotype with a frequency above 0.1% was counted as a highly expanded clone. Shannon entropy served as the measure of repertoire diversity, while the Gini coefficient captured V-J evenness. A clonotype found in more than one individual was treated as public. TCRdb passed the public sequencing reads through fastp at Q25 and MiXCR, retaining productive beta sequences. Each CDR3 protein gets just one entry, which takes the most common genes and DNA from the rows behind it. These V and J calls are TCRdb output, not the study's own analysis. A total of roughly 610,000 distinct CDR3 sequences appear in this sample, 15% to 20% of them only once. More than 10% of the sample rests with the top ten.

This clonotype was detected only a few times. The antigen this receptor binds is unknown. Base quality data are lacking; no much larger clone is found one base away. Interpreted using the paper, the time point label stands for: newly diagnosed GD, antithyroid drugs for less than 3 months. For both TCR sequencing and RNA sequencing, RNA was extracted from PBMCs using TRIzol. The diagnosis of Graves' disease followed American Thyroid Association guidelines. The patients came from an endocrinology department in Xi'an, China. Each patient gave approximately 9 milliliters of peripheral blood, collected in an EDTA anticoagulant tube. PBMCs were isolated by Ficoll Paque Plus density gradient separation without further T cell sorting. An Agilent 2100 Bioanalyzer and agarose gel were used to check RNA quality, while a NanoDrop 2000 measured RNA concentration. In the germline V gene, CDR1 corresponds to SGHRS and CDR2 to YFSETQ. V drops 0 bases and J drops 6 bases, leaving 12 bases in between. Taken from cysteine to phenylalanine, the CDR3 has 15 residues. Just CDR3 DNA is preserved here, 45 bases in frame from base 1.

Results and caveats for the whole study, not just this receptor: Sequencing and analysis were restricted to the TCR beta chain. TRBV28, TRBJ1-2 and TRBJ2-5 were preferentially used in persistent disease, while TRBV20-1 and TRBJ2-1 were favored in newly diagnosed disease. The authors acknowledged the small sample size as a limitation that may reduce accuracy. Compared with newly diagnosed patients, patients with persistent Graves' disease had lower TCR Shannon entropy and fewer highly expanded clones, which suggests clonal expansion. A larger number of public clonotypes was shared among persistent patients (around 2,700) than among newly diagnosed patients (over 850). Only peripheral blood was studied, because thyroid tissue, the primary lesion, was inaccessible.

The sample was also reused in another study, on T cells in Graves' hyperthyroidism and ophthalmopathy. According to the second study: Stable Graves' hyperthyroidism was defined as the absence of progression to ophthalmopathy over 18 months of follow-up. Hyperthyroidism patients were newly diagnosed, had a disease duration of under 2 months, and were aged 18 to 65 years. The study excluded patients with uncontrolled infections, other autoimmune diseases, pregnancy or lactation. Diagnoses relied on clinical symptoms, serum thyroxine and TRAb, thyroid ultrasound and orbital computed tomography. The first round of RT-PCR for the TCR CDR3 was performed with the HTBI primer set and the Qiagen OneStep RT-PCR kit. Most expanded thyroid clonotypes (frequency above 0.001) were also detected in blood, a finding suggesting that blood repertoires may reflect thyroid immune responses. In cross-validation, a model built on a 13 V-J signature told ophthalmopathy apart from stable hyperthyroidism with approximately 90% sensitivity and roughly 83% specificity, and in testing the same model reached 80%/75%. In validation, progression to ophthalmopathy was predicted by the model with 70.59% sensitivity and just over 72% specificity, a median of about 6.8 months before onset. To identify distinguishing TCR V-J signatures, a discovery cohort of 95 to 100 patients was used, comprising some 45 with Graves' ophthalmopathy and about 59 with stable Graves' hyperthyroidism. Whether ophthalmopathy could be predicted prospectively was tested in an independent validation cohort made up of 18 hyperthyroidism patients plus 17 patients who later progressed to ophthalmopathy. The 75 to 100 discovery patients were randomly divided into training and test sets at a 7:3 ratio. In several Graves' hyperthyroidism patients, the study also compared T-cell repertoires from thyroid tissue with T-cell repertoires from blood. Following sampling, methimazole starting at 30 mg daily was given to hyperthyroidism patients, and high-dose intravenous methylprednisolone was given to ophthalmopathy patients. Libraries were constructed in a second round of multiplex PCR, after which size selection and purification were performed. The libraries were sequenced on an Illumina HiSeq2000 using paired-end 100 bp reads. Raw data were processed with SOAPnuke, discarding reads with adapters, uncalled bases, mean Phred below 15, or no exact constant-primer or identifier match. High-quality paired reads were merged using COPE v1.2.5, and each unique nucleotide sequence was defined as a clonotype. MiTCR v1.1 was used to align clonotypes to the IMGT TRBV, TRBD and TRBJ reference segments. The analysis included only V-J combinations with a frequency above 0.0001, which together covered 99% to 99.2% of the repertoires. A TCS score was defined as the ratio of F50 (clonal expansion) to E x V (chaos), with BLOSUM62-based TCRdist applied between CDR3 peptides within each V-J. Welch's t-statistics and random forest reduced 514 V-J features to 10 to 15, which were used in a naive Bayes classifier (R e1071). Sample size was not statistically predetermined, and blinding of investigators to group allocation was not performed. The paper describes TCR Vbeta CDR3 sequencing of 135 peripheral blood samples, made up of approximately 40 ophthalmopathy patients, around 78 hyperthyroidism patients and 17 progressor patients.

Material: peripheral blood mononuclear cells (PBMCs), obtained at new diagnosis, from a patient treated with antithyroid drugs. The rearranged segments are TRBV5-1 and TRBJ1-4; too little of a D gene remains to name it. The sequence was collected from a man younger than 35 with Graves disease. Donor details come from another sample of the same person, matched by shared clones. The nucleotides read TGCGCCAGCAGCTTGGCCACCGGGCCCTATGAAAAACTGTTTTTT. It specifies CASSLATGPYEKLFF.